This TCR beta chain stems from a study of blood T cell repertoires in COVID-19. Overall study context: PBMCs, B-cell-depleted T cells, or T cells provided the cDNA or gDNA that made up the material.

Sequencing used immunoSEQ multiplex PCR; TCRdb keeps in-frame clones, though not all of them. The sample lists some 220,000 clones; 80% to 90% were seen once. This CDR3 contains 19 residues. V shed 0 bases and J 4 bases; nucleotides not matched to a gene: 11. Germline CDR1 and CDR2: LNHNV and YYDKDF (reference sequence). The sequence came from a woman older than 75 with active or convalescent COVID-19. V usage is TRBV15 and J usage is TRBJ2-1, with TRBD2 identical over 11 bases. The sample was peripheral blood. Written as DNA, the CDR3 is TGTGCCACCAGCAGAGATCGAAGTAGCGGGGGGGCCTGGTACAATGAGCAGTTCTTC. This translates into CATSRDRSSGGAWYNEQFF.